This T cell receptor beta chain emerged from a study of cytomegalovirus exposure and HLA in healthy donors. Study-wide findings and caveats: There were 150 to 200 TCR beta chains listed as cytomegalovirus-associated. It was likely that a cluster of highly shared sequence variants was a sequencing artifact. Later analysis suggested links between common viral pathogens and several top significant clusters.

The PCR was carried out with 60 Vbeta primers and 13 Jbeta primers. The method was immunoSEQ multiplex PCR; TCRdb's version includes in-frame clones alone and lacks a portion of them. Its listing shows under 150,000 clones. CDR3 length equals 20 residues. The J segment lost 6 bases and the V segment lost 0 bases, leaving 16 bases of the junction unmatched. Germline CDR1 reads MGHRA; CDR2 reads YSYEKL. About this clone: The antigen is undetermined.

V usage is TRBV4-1 and J usage is TRBJ1-4, with 10 positions matching TRBD1. The sequence came from a man aged 35-49 years in good health and CMV-seronegative. The sequenced sample consisted of PBMCs. Written as DNA, the CDR3 is TGCGCCAGCAGCCAAGAGACACCGGGACAGGGGATAGTTTTTTATGAAAAACTGTTTTTT. Translation gives CASSQETPGQGIVFYEKLFF.